One and the same sample provided the 13 T cell receptor beta chains below, sequenced in a study of CD8+ T cells in alopecia areata. RNA, once extracted, was reverse transcribed into cDNA for use as the sequencing template. The repertoire was sequenced with immunoSEQ multiplex PCR; TCRdb's copy has only in-frame clones and lacks some. The table has 250,000 to 300,000 clones, 58% seen once; the top ten hold about 1.8%. Indicated treatment: oral pan-JAK inhibitor, 5-10 mg twice daily. This sample comprised CD4+ T cells sorted from blood, obtained at week 24, from a patient treated with tofacitinib. Receptors originate from a human donor with alopecia areata.

The V call is TRBV29-1, the J call TRBJ1-2; D uncertain. Germline lookup yields CDR1 SQVTM and CDR2 ANQGSEA. The V gene lost 6 bases and the J gene lost 2 bases, with 10 bases spanning the gap. The CDR3 runs 12 residues. The CDR3 nucleotides read TGCAGCGTCACCCGGGCAAACTATGGCTACACCTTC. It codes for CSVTRANYGYTF.

This clone was seen only once. Other DNA sequences in this sample translate to the same CDR3. This chain connects TRBV13 to TRBJ2-5; D is unresolved. In germline, CDR1 is PRHDT, CDR2 FYEKMQ (reference sequence). Trimming took off 1 base at V and 1 base at J, with 1 base between the two ends. This CDR3 has 12 residues. CDR3 region: CASSLAQETQYF. The CDR3 nucleotides read TGTGCCAGCAGCTTAGCCCAAGAGACCCAGTACTTC.

This clone appeared a few times. The rearrangement uses TRBV30 and TRBJ2-3, with TRBD1 matching 9 bases. Per the germline V gene, CDR1 is GTSNPN and CDR2 is SVGIG (reference sequence). V trimming: 3 bases; J trimming: 6 bases; junction bases outside the gene matches: 10. This CDR3 spans 15 amino acids. The DNA for the CDR3 is TGTGCCTGGAGGGGGGGACAGGGATTTTGGGATACGCAGTATTTT. This gives the protein CAWRGGQGFWDTQYF.

V usage is TRBV6-5 and J usage is TRBJ2-1, with a weak D call TRBD2 (5 bases). The CDR3 consists of 12 residues. The V gene lost 8 bases and the J gene lost 2 bases, with 7 bases spanning the gap. The V gene's germline CDR1 is MNHEY and CDR2 SVGAGI. CDR3 region: CASGRAYNEQFF. The CDR3 region has the DNA TGTGCCAGCGGGAGAGCCTACAATGAGCAGTTCTTC.

The chain recombines TRBV30 with TRBJ1-6, with D maybe TRBD1 (5 bases). The germline V gene has CDR1 GTSNPN and CDR2 SVGIG (reference sequence). Deletions cut 5 bases from V and 10 bases from J, with 21 bases between. The CDR3 has 15 amino acids. The CDR3 DNA sequence: TGTGCCTGGGAATACGCAGGGACTTCGGCATCACCCCTCCACTTT. It codes for CAWEYAGTSASPLHF.

The chain carries TRBV5-1 and TRBJ1-2, with a tentative D call TRBD1 (5 bases). V was clipped by 3 bases and J by 4 bases, with 13 bases between them. Germline values: CDR1 SGHRS, CDR2 YFSETQ. The CDR3 is made up of 14 amino acids. CDR3 residues: CASSSKAGSYGYTF. CDR3 sequence (DNA): TGCGCCAGCAGCTCGAAGGCAGGGTCCTATGGCTACACCTTC.

This rearrangement joins TRBV18 to TRBJ2-5; D call uncertain. The CDR3 runs to 12 residues. Germline V lookup: CDR1 KGHSH, CDR2 LQKENI. Between the trimmed V and J ends, which lost 4 bases and 2 bases, there was a span of 5 bases. CDR3 loop: CASSQEQETQYF. The CDR3 DNA is TGTGCCAGCTCACAGGAGCAAGAGACCCAGTACTTC.

In its sample, this clone was seen a few times. V and J are TRBV11-1 and TRBJ1-1, with 8 bases identical to TRBD1. CDR3 length: 14 amino acids. V shed 5 bases, J shed 3 bases, and the junction held 5 bases outside the gene matches. Germline loops: CDR1 SGHAT, CDR2 FQDESV (reference sequence). In DNA form, the CDR3 reads TGTGCCAGCAGCGCACAGGGGGTGGACACTGAAGCTTTCTTT. Translated, it gives CASSAQGVDTEAFF.

This chain uses TRBV6-5 with TRBJ2-7; TRBD1 matches at 7 bases. The CDR3 extends over 15 amino acids. Germline assignment: CDR1 MNHEY and CDR2 SVGAGI. The V segment lost 4 bases and the J segment 4 bases; nucleotides outside the gene matches: 10. The CDR3 DNA sequence: TGTGCCAGCAGTTCTGACAGGGAAGGGGCGTACGAGCAGTACTTC. It translates to CASSSDREGAYEQYF.

This clone has a handful of counts. V usage is TRBV4-3 and J usage is TRBJ2-3; TRBD2 matches 9 bases. The ends lost 1 base at V and 1 base at J; junction bases unmatched: 3. Germline V lookup: CDR1 LGHNA, CDR2 YSLEER. This CDR3 comprises 16 residues. The CDR3 DNA is TGCGCCAGCAGCCAAGGCCGACTAGCGGGCACAGATACGCAGTATTTT. This gives the protein CASSQGRLAGTDTQYF.

V is TRBV7-3 and J is TRBJ2-5; the D gene is possibly TRBD2 (5 bases). Trimming took off 5 bases at V and 1 base at J, with 14 bases between the two ends. Per germline, CDR1 SGHTA and CDR2 FQGTGA. The CDR3 spans 15 residues. This CDR3 is CASSEAGNPQETQYF. CDR3 bases: TGTGCCAGCAGCGAGGCCGGGAACCCCCAAGAGACCCAGTACTTC.

The chain carries TRBV5-4 and TRBJ2-1; perhaps TRBD2 as D (6 bases). This CDR3 is 14 amino acids long. The germline V gene encodes CDR1 SGHNT and CDR2 YYREEE (reference sequence). V lost 1 base and J lost 7, with 12 bases in between. For the CDR3, the DNA is TGTGCCAGCAGCTTGTCCGATGGGACTAATGAGCAGTTCTTC. This translates into CASSLSDGTNEQFF.

The chain combines TRBV4-2 with TRBJ2-5, with D possibly TRBD1 on 6 matching bases. This CDR3 comprises 14 residues. Trimming took 0 bases from V and 4 from J, leaving 9 bases between them. Per germline, CDR1 LGHNA and CDR2 YNFKEQ. CDR3 DNA sequence: TGTGCCAGCAGCCAAGAGAGGGGGTTAGAGACCCAGTACTTC. Translated, it gives CASSQERGLETQYF.